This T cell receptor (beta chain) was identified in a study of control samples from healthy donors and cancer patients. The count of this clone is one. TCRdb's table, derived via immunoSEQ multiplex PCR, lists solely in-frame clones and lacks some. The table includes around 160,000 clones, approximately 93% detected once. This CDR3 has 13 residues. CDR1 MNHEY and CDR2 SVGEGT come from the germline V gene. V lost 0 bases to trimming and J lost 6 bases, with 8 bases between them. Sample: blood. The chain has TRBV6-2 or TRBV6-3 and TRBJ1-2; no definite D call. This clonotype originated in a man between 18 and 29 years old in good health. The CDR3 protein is CASSYSNMDGYTF. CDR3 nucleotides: TGTGCCAGCAGTTACTCCAATATGGATGGCTACACCTTC.